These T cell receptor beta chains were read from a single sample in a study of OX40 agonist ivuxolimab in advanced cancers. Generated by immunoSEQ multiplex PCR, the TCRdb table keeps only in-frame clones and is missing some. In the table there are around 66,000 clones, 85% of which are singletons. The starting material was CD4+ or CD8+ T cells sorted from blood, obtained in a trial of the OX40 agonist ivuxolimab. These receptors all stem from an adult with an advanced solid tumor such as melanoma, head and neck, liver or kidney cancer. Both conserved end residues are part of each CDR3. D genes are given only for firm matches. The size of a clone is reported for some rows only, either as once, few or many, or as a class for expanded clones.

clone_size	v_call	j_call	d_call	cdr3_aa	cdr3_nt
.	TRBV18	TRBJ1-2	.	CASSRAGGSYGYTF	TGTGCCAGCTCACGGGCCGGGGGCTCCTATGGCTACACCTTC
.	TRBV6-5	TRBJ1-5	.	CASRLDGGENQPQHF	TGTGCCAGCAGGTTAGACGGGGGGGAGAATCAGCCCCAGCATTTT
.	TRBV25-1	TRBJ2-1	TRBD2	CASSVSSGAYNEQFF	TGTGCCAGCAGTGTTTCTAGCGGTGCCTACAATGAGCAGTTCTTC
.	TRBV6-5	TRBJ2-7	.	CASSRGTVRYEQYF	TGTGCCAGCAGTCGCGGGACAGTCCGCTACGAGCAGTACTTC
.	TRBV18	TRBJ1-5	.	CASSLNPGARGNQPQHF	TGTGCCAGCTCTCTGAATCCAGGGGCAAGAGGCAATCAGCCCCAGCATTTT
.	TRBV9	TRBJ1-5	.	CASLGNLIGQSNQPQHF	TGTGCCAGCCTGGGAAACCTCATAGGACAGTCCAATCAGCCCCAGCATTTT
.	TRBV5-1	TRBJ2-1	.	CASSWSGSSVQVF	TGCGCCAGCAGCTGGTCCGGGTCGAGTGTTCAGGTCTTC
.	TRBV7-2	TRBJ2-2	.	CASSLDPTGELFF	TGTGCCAGCAGCTTAGATCCGACCGGGGAGCTGTTTTTT
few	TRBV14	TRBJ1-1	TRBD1	CASSPRQGRYTEAFF	TGTGCCAGCAGCCCAAGACAGGGGAGGTACACTGAAGCTTTCTTT
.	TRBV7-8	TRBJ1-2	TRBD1	CASSTTGANGYTF	TGTGCCAGCAGCACCACAGGGGCGAATGGCTACACCTTC
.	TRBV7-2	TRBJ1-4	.	CASSLRPGEKLFF	TGTGCCAGCAGCTTGAGGCCAGGGGAAAAACTGTTTTTT
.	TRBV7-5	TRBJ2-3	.	CVRSSHPPQRGITDTQYF	TGTGTCAGAAGCTCCCACCCCCCGCAGCGGGGGATCACAGATACGCAGTATTTT
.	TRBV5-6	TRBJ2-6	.	CASSLWGSGANVLTF	TGTGCCAGCAGCTTGTGGGGCTCTGGGGCCAACGTCCTGACTTTC
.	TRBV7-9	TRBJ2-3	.	CASSLGQGYTDTQYF	TGTGCCAGCAGCTTAGGGCAGGGATACACAGATACGCAGTATTTT